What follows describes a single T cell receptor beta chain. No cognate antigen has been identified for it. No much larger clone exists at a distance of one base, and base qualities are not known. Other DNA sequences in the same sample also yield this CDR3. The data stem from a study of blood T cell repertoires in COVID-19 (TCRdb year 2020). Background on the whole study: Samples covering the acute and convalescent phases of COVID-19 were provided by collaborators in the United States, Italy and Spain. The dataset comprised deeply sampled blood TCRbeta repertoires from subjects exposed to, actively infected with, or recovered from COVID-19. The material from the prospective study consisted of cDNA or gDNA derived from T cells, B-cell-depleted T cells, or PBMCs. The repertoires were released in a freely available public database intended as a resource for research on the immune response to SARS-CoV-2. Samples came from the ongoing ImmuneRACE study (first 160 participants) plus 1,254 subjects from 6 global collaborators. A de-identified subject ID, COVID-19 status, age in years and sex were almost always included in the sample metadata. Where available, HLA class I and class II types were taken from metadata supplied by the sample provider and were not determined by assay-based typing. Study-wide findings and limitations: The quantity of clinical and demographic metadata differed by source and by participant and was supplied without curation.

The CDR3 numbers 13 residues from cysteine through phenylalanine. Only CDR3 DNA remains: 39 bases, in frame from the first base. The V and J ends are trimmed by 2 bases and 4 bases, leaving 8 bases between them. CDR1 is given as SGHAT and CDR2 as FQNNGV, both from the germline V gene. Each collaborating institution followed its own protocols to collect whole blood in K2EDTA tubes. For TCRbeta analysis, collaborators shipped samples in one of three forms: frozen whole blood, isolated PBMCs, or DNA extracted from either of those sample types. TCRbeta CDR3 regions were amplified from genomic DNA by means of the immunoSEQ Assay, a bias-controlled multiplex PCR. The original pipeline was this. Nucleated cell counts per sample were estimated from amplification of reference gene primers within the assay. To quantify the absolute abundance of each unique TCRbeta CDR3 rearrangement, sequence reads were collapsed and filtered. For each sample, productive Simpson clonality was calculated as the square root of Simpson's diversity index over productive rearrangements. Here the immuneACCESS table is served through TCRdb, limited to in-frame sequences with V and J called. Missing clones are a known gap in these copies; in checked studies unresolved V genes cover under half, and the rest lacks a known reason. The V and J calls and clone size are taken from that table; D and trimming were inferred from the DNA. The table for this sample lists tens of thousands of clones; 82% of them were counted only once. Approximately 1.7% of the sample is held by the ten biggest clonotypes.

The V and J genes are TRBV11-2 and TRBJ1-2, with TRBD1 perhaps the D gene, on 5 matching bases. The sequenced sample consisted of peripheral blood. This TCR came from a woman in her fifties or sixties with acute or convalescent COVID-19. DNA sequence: TGTGCCAGCAGCTTACAGGGTTCCTATGGCTACACCTTC. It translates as CASSLQGSYGYTF.